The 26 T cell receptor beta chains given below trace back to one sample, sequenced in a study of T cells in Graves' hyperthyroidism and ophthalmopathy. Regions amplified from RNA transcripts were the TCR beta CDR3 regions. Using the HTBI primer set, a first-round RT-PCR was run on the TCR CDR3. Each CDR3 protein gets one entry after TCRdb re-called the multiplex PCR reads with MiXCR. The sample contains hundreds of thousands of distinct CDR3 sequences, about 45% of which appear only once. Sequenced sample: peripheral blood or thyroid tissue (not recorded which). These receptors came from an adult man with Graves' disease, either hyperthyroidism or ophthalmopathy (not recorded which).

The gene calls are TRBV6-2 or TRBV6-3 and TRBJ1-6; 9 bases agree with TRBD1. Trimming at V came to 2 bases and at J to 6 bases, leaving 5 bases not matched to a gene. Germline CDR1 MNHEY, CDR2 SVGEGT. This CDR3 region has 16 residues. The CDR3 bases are TGTGCCAGCAGTTACGGGACAGGGTTTGGTAATTCACCCCTCCACTTT. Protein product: CASSYGTGFGNSPLHF.

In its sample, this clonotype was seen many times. The CDR3 loop reads CATSDPDRADSGYTF. The CDR3 DNA reads TGTGCCACCAGTGATCCTGACAGGGCGGACAGTGGCTACACCTTC. This chain connects TRBV24-1 to TRBJ1-2, with 7 bases fitting TRBD1. V shed 3 bases, J shed 7 bases, and the junction held 10 bases outside the gene matches. The germline V gene encodes CDR1 KGHDR and CDR2 SFDVKD. This CDR3 region has 15 residues.

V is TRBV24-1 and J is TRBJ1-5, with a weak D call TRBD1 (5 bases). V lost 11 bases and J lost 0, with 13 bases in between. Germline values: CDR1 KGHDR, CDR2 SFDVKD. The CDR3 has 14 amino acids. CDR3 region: CASADTISNQPQHF. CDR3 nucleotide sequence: TGTGCCAGCGCGGACACTATTAGCAATCAGCCCCAGCATTTT.

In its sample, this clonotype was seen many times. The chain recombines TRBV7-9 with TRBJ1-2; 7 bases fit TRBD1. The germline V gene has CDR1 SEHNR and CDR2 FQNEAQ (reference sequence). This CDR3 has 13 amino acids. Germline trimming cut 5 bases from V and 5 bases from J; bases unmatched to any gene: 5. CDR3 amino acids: CASSEKGAYGYTF. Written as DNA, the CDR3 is TGTGCCAGCAGCGAGAAGGGGGCGTATGGCTACACCTTC.

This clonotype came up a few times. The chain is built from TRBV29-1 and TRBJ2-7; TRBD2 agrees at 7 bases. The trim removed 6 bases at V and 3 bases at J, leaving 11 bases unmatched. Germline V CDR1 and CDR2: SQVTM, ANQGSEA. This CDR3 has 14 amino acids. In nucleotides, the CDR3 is TGCAGCGTCACGCCGACAACTAGCGACTACGAGCAGTACTTC. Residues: CSVTPTTSDYEQYF.

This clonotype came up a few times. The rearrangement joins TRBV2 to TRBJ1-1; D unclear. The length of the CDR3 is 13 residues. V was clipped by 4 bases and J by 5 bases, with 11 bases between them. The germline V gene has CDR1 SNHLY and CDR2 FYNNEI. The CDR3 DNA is TGTGCCAGCAGTGCCCGGGGATGGACTGAAGCTTTCTTT. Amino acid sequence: CASSARGWTEAFF.

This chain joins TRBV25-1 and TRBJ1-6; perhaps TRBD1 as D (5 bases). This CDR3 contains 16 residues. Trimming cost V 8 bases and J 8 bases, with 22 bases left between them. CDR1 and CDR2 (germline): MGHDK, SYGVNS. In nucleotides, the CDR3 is TGTGCCAGCTCACTCGCCCGGGACGCAATCCATTCACCCCTCCACTTT. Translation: CASSLARDAIHSPLHF.

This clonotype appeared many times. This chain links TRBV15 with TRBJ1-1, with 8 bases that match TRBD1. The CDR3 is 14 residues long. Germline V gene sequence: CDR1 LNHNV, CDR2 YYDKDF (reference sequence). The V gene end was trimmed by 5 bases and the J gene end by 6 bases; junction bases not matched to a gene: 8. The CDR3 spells CATSEAGGGAEAFF. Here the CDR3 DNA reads TGTGCCACCAGCGAGGCAGGGGGCGGGGCTGAAGCTTTCTTT.

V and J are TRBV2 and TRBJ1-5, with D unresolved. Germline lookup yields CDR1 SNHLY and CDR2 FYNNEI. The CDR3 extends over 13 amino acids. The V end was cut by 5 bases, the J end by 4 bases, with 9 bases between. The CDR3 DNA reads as TGTGCCAGCAGTAAGAGTGAGAATCAGCCCCAGCATTTT. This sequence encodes CASSKSENQPQHF. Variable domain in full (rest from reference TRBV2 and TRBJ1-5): EPEVTQTPSHQVTQMGQEVILRCVPISNHLYFYWYRQILGQKVEFLVSFYNNEISEKSEIFDDQFSVERPDGSNFTLKIRSTKLEDSAMYFCASSKSENQPQHFGDGTRLSIL.

Here the CDR3 reads CSVETGSEKLFF. CDR3 in DNA: TGCAGCGTGGAGACAGGGAGCGAAAAACTGTTTTTT. The chain carries TRBV29-1 and TRBJ1-4; TRBD1 matches 7 bases. In germline, CDR1 is SQVTM, CDR2 ANQGSEA. The CDR3 runs to 12 residues. J gave up 8 bases and V 6 bases, and 6 bases lay outside the gene matches. Full variable domain (missing parts from reference TRBV29-1 and TRBJ1-4): SAVISQKPSRDICQRGTSLTIQCQVDSQVTMMFWYRQQPGQSLTLIATANQGSEATYESGFVIDKFPISRPNLTFSTLTVSNMSPEDSSIYLCSVETGSEKLFFGSGTQLSVL.

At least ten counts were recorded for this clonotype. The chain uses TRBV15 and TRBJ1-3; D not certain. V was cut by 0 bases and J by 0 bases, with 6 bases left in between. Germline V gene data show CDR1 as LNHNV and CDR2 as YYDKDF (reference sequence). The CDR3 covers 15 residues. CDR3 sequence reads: CATSRDYSSGNTIYF. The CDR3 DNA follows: TGTGCCACCAGCAGAGATTACAGCTCTGGAAACACCATATATTTT.

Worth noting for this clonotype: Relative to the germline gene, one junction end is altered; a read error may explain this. The CDR3 here is CASSKSTGLAETQYF. The CDR3 DNA follows: TGTGCCAGCAGCAAATCGACAGGGTTGGCAGAGACTCAGTACTTC. The chain has TRBV7-2 and TRBJ2-5; 7 nucleotides line up with TRBD1. The V gene's germline CDR1 is SGHTA and CDR2 FQGNSA. The CDR3 loop spans 15 amino acids.

CDR3 sequence (DNA): TGTGCCAGCACCCCCCCGGGACTACAGTACCAAGAGACCCAGTACTTC. Translation gives CASTPPGLQYQETQYF. The genes are TRBV7-8 and TRBJ2-5; the match to TRBD2 covers 7 bases. Germline V gene lookup returns CDR1 SGHVS and CDR2 FQNEAQ. The V segment lost 7 bases and the J segment 0 bases; nucleotides outside the gene matches: 11. The CDR3 runs to 16 residues.

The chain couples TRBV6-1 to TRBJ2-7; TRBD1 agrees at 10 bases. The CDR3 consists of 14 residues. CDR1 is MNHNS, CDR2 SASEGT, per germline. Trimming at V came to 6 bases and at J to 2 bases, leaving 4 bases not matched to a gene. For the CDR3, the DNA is TGTGCCAGCAGAGCGACAGGGGGCCCCTACGAGCAGTACTTC. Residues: CASRATGGPYEQYF.

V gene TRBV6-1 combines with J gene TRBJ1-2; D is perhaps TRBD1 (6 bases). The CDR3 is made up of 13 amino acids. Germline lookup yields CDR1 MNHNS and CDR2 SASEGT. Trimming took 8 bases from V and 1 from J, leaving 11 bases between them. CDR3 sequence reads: CASGGGRNYGYTF. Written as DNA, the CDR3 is TGTGCCAGCGGGGGCGGGCGTAACTATGGCTACACCTTC.

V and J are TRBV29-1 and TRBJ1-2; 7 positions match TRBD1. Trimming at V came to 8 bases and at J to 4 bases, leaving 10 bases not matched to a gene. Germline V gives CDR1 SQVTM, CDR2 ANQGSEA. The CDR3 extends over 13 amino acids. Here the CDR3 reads CSLETGTSYGYTF. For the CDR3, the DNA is TGCAGCTTGGAGACAGGGACCAGCTATGGCTACACCTTC.

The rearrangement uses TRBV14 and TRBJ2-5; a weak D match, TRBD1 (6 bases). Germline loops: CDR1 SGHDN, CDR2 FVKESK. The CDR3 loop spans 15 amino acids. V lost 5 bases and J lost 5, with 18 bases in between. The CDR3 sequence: CASSLVGGARETQYF. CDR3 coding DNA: TGTGCCAGCAGCTTAGTAGGGGGTGCGAGGGAGACCCAGTACTTC.

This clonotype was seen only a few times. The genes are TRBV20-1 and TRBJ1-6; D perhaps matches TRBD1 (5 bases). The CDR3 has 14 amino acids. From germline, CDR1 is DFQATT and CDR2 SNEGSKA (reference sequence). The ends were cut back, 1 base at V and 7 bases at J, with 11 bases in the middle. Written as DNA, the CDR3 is TGCAGTGCTAGAGGGACAACGAAAAATTCACCCCTCCACTTT. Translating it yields CSARGTTKNSPLHF.

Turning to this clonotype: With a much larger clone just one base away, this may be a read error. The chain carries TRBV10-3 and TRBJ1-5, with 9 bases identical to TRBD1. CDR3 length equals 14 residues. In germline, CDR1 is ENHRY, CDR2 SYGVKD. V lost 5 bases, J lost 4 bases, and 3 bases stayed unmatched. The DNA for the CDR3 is TGTGCCATCAGTTGGACAGGGGTGAATCAGCCCCAGCATTTT. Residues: CAISWTGVNQPQHF.

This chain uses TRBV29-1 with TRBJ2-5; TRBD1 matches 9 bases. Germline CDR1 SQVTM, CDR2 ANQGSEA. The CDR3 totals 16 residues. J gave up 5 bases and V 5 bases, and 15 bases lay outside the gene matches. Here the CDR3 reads CSVRSLGTGFGETQYF. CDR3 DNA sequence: TGCAGCGTTCGAAGCCTCGGGACAGGGTTCGGTGAGACCCAGTACTTC.

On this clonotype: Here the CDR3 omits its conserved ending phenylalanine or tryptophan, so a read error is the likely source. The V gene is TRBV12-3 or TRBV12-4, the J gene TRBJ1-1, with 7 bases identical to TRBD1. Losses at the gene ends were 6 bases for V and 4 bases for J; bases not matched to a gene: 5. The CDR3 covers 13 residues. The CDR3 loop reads CASSLGQSTEAFL. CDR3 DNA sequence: TGTGCCAGCAGCCTGGGACAGAGCACTGAAGCTTTCCTT.

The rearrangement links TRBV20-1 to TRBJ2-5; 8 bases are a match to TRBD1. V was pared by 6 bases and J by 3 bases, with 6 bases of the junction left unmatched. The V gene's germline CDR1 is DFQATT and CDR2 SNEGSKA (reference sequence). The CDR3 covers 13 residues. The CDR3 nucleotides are TGCAGTGCCCCCATGACAGGGGAAGAGACCCAGTACTTC. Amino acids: CSAPMTGEETQYF.

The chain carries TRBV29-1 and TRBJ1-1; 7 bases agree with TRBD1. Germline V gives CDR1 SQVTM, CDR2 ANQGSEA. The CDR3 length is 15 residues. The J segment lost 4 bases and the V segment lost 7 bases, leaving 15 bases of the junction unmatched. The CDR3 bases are TGCAGCGCACCAGGGGGTGGGGGGCGAAGCACTGAAGCTTTCTTT. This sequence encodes CSAPGGGGRSTEAFF.

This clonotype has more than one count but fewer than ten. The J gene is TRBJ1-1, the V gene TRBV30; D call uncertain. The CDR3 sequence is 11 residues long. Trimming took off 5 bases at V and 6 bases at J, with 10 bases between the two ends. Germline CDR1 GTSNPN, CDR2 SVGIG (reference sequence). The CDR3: CAWDVSSEAFF. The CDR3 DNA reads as TGTGCCTGGGATGTCAGTTCTGAAGCTTTCTTT. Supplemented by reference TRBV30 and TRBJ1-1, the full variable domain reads SQTIHQWPATLVQPVGSPLSLECTVEGTSNPNLYWYRQAAGRGLQLLFYSVGIGQISSEVPQNLSASRPQDRQFILSSKKLLLSDSGFYLCAWDVSSEAFFGQGTRLTVV.

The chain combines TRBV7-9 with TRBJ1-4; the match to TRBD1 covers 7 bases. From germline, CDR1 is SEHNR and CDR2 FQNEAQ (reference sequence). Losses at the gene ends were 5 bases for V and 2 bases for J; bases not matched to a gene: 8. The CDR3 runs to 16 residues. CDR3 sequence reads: CASSQSRGLTNEKLFF. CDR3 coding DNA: TGTGCCAGCAGCCAGAGTAGGGGGCTGACTAATGAAAAACTGTTTTTT.

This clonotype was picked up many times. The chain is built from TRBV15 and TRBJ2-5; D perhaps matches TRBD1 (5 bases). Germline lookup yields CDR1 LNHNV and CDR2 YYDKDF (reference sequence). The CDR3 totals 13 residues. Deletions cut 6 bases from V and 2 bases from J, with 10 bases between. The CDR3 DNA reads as TGTGCCACCAGTTACAGGTTACAAGAGACCCAGTACTTC. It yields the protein CATSYRLQETQYF.